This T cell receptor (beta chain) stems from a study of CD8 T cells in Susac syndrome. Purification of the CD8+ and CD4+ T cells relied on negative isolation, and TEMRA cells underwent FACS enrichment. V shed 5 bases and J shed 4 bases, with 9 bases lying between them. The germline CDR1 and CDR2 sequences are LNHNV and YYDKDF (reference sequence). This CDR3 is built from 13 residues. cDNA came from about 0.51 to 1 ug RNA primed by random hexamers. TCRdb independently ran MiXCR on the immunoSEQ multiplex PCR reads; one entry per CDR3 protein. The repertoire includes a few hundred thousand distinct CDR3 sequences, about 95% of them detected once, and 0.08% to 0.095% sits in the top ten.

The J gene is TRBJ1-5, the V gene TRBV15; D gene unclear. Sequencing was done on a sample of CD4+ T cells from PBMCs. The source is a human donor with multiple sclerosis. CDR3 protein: CATSANTNQPQHF. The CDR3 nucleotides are TGTGCCACCAGCGCAAATACGAATCAGCCCCAGCATTTT.